There are many counts of the clone carrying this T cell receptor beta chain. Its specificity is not known. The data derive from a study of CD8 T cells in ankylosing spondylitis. Points from the study as a whole: A TCR beta motif made of fewer than ten highly homologous variants seemed typical of ankylosing spondylitis blood.

One entry per CDR3 protein, called by TCRdb with MiXCR from the 5' RACE reads. The table includes 150,000 to 200,000 distinct CDR3 sequences, about 20% detected once. The sequence came from a male donor under 30 with ankylosing spondylitis or in good health (not recorded which). The sequenced sample was blood, either unsorted or a sorted T cell fraction (not recorded which).

CDR3 loop: CASSYSQGTQYF. CDR3 DNA sequence: TGTGCCAGCAGTTACTCCCAGGGTACGCAGTATTTT. The chain uses TRBV6-5 and TRBJ2-3; D may be TRBD1 (5 bases). CDR1 is MNHEY and CDR2 is SVGAGI in the germline V gene. The V and J ends lost 0 bases and 8 bases respectively, with 6 bases between them. This CDR3 is built from 12 residues.